This is a list of T cell receptor beta chains from one sample in a study of blood T cell repertoires in COVID-19. Clones were read by immunoSEQ multiplex PCR, and TCRdb kept only the in-frame ones, dropping some. Found here are approximately 150,000 clones, around 88% of them singletons; the top ten hold 28%. Sequencing was carried out using peripheral blood. These receptors came from a human donor in a cohort sampled during active COVID-19. Each CDR3 is given with its conserved first and last residue. Fields, in order: D gene, J gene, clone size, V gene, CDR3 DNA, CDR3 protein. D genes are given only for firm matches. Size is omitted from some rows. Given values are once, few, many or a class for expanded clones.

>TRBD2|TRBJ2-5|NA|TRBV5-5
TGTGCCAGCAGCAGCGGACTAGCGGGGAGGGGAGAGACCCAGTACTTC
CASSSGLAGRGETQYF
>NA|TRBJ1-3|NA|TRBV6-6
TGTGCCAGCAGATATACAGGGTCTGGAAACACCATATATTTT
CASRYTGSGNTIYF
>TRBD2|TRBJ2-1|NA|TRBV4-2
TGTGCCAGCAGCCAAGATGGGACTAGCGGGGGGGGCGAGCAGTTCTTC
CASSQDGTSGGGEQFF
>TRBD2|TRBJ2-5|NA|TRBV13
TGTGCCAGCAGCTCAAGGACTAGCGGGGGGCCCGGAGAGACCCAGTACTTC
CASSSRTSGGPGETQYF
>NA|TRBJ1-1|NA|TRBV2
TGTGCCAGCAGTGGGGGGGGGACTGAAGCTTTCTTT
CASSGGGTEAFF
>NA|TRBJ2-7|NA|TRBV11-2
TGTGCCAGCAGCTTCTACAGCTCCTACGAGCAGTACTTC
CASSFYSSYEQYF
>NA|TRBJ2-3|NA|TRBV9
TGTGCCAGCAGCGTAGCTGACTACAGCCCCACAGATACGCAGTATTTT
CASSVADYSPTDTQYF
>NA|TRBJ1-5|NA|TRBV9
TGTGCCAGCAGCGTAGGGCACAGCAATCAGCCCCAGCATTTT
CASSVGHSNQPQHF
>NA|TRBJ2-7|NA|TRBV7-2
TGTGCCAGCAGCTTAAGGGGATCCTACGAGCAGTACTTC
CASSLRGSYEQYF
>TRBD1|TRBJ2-1|once|TRBV7-2
TGTGCCAGCAGCCCGACAGGGGATCGGAATGAGCAGTTCTTC
CASSPTGDRNEQFF
>TRBD1|TRBJ2-7|NA|TRBV27
TGTGCCAGCAGTACCGGGACAGGGGGAGAAGTAAGGTACTTC
CASSTGTGGEVRYF
>NA|TRBJ1-5|NA|TRBV5-1
TGCGCCAGCAGCTTGGCGGGATCCGGTCAGCCCCAGCATTTT
CASSLAGSGQPQHF
>NA|TRBJ2-3|NA|TRBV6-5
TGTGCCAGCAGTTATTTTCCCAGGGCCCCAGATACGCAGTATTTT
CASSYFPRAPDTQYF
>TRBD1|TRBJ1-2|once|TRBV11-2
TGTGCCAGCAGCTTAGGGGGACAGGGCCCCGCTGGGGGCTATGGCTACACCTTC
CASSLGGQGPAGGYGYTF
>NA|TRBJ2-7|NA|TRBV3-1/TRBV3-2
TGTGCCAGCAGCCAAGGAGGAGGGAACGAGCAGTACTTC
CASSQGGGNEQYF
>NA|TRBJ1-1|few|TRBV7-6
TGTGCCAGCAGCTTGAGGCAAGATTTCACTGAAGCTTTCTTT
CASSLRQDFTEAFF
>NA|TRBJ1-4|once|TRBV30
TGTGCCTGGAGTGTTAGGCGAGTGAACAGAGATAATGAAAAACTGTTTTTT
CAWSVRRVNRDNEKLFF
>TRBD2|TRBJ2-3|NA|TRBV5-6
TGTGCCAGCAGCTTGGTACCACTAGCGGGGGGGACAGATACGCAGTATTTT
CASSLVPLAGGTDTQYF
>TRBD1|TRBJ2-1|once|TRBV29-1
TGCAGCGTGACAGACAGGGGGCCCTACAATGAGCAGTTCTTC
CSVTDRGPYNEQFF
>TRBD2|TRBJ2-3|NA|TRBV3-1/TRBV3-2
TGTGCCAGCAGCCAACCCCCGGGGGGGGCGCGAAGCACAGATACGCAGTATTTT
CASSQPPGGARSTDTQYF
>TRBD1|TRBJ2-5|NA|TRBV7-9
TGTGCCAGCAGCGCCCGGGACAGGGGGACCCAGTACTTC
CASSARDRGTQYF
>NA|TRBJ1-1|few|TRBV9
TGTGCCAGCAGCCCCTCCCGAGGCCCCCGGAACACTGAAGCTTTCTTT
CASSPSRGPRNTEAFF
>TRBD1|TRBJ1-2|NA|TRBV5-1
TGCGCCAGCAGCTTGGGACAGGGGGCGCGGAGGGCAGGCGGCTACACCTTC
CASSLGQGARRAGGYTF
>TRBD1|TRBJ2-5|few|TRBV30
TGTGCCTGGAGTGCCCCCGGGACAGGGGGTCGTGAGACCCAGTACTTC
CAWSAPGTGGRETQYF
>NA|TRBJ1-1|NA|TRBV2
TGTGCCAGCAGTGAGCGGGGGCGGAACACTGAAGCTTTCTTT
CASSERGRNTEAFF
>TRBD2|TRBJ2-3|NA|TRBV7-3
TGTGCCAGCAGCTTACCGGGACTAGCTAGCACAGATACGCAGTATTTT
CASSLPGLASTDTQYF
>TRBD1|TRBJ2-7|NA|TRBV5-6
TGTGCCAGCAGCGGCAGAGGGACAGGGGTTTTCTACGAGCAGTACTTC
CASSGRGTGVFYEQYF
>NA|TRBJ1-5|few|TRBV5-5
TGTGCCAGCAGCCCTCGCGCGAGGGACTTCAATCAGCCCCAGCATTTT
CASSPRARDFNQPQHF
>TRBD1|TRBJ1-2|NA|TRBV19
TGTGCCAGTAGTACCCTCCGGGACAGGGGTGGCTACACCTTC
CASSTLRDRGGYTF
>TRBD2|TRBJ2-2|NA|TRBV27
TGTGCCAGCAGTTCTTTTCAGCGGGGGAACACCGGGGAGCTGTTTTTT
CASSSFQRGNTGELFF
>TRBD1|TRBJ2-3|NA|TRBV6-2/TRBV6-3
TGTGCCAGCAGTTACCCCACAGGGGGCGTCACAGATACGCAGTATTTT
CASSYPTGGVTDTQYF
>TRBD2|TRBJ2-7|NA|TRBV25-1
TGTGCCAGCAGTTCCCGGACTAGTTTGGACGAGCAGTACTTC
CASSSRTSLDEQYF
>TRBD2|TRBJ2-3|NA|TRBV5-1
TGCGCCAGCAGCTTGGTCGGTAGCGGGGGCCCCACAGATACGCAGTATTTT
CASSLVGSGGPTDTQYF
>TRBD2|TRBJ2-1|NA|TRBV3-1/TRBV3-2
TGTGCCAGCAGACAAGCGGGGGTGCTGCTGAATGAGCAGTTCTTC
CASRQAGVLLNEQFF
>NA|TRBJ1-1|NA|TRBV3-1/TRBV3-2
TGTGCCAGCAGCCATTTGGCGGGGATGAACACTGAAGCTTTCTTT
CASSHLAGMNTEAFF
>NA|TRBJ1-2|NA|TRBV3-1/TRBV3-2
TGTGCCAGCAGCCAAGAAAACATCGGCTACACCTTC
CASSQENIGYTF
>TRBD2|TRBJ2-2|few|TRBV6-4
TGTGCCAGCAGTGAACGGGGGGACACCGGGGAGCTGTTTTTT
CASSERGDTGELFF
>NA|TRBJ2-2|NA|TRBV20-1
TGTAGTACAGGAAACACCGGGGAGCTGTTTTTT
CSTGNTGELFF
>NA|TRBJ1-1|NA|TRBV11-3
TGTGCCAGCAGCAGAGGTGTGAACACTGAAGCTTTCTTT
CASSRGVNTEAFF
>NA|TRBJ2-7|NA|TRBV18
TGTGCCAGCTCACCACCTTCTTACAGCCACTACGAGCAGTACTTC
CASSPPSYSHYEQYF
>NA|TRBJ2-1|few|TRBV6-2/TRBV6-3
TGTGCCAGCAGCCTACAGGGACCTTCCTACAATGAGCAGTTCTTC
CASSLQGPSYNEQFF
>NA|TRBJ2-4|NA|TRBV2
TGTGCCAGCAGTGGACAGGCCATAGCCAAAAACATTCAGTACTTC
CASSGQAIAKNIQYF
>TRBD1|TRBJ2-7|NA|TRBV19
TGTGCCAGTAGTCCATCCGGGACAGGGGACTACGAGCAGTACTTC
CASSPSGTGDYEQYF
>NA|TRBJ2-3|NA|TRBV15
TGTGCCACCAGCAGAGATCGACAGCGCACAGATACGCAGTATTTT
CATSRDRQRTDTQYF
>NA|TRBJ2-1|few|TRBV5-1
TGCGCCAGCAGCCCCGCCGGGAACTACAATGAGCAGTTCTTC
CASSPAGNYNEQFF
>NA|TRBJ1-1|NA|TRBV7-3
TGTGCCAGCAGCCTGATCCAGGACCCGGCAGGGCTTAGGAACACTGAAGCTTTCTTT
CASSLIQDPAGLRNTEAFF
>NA|TRBJ1-1|few|TRBV7-9
TGTGCCAGCAGCTTAGGAGGGGGCACTGAAGCTTTCTTT
CASSLGGGTEAFF
>TRBD1|TRBJ2-7|NA|TRBV5-6
TGTGCCAGCAGCCAAACGACAGGGAACCACTACGAGCAGTACTTC
CASSQTTGNHYEQYF
>TRBD1|TRBJ1-4|NA|TRBV4-1
TGCGCCAGCAGTCATTCCCGACAGGGAGTATTGAATGAAAAACTGTTTTTT
CASSHSRQGVLNEKLFF
>NA|TRBJ1-3|NA|TRBV4-3
TGCGCCAGCAGCCAAGAATCGTCAGCTGGAAACACCATATATTTT
CASSQESSAGNTIYF
>TRBD1|TRBJ2-5|few|TRBV5-1
TGCGCCAGCAGCTCCGGGACAGGGGGGGAGGAGACCCAGTACTTC
CASSSGTGGEETQYF